This is a list of T cell receptor beta chains from one sample in a study of CXCR3-negative and CXCR3-positive naive CD8 T cells. TCRdb reprocessed the 5' RACE reads and keeps a single row for each CDR3 protein, giving no DNA. The sample table includes roughly 25,000 distinct CDR3 sequences. Sequenced material: naive CXCR3- CD8+ T cells from blood. These receptors were taken from a human donor in good health. Some clones in this sample may be carry-over from other donors' samples. The CDR3 runs from the conserved cysteine through the conserved F or W. Size tells how often a clone was seen (once, few, many) or the class of an expanded clone, and some rows leave it out.

V,length,size,J,CDR3
TRBV20-1,15,-,TRBJ2-1,CSAPPGTSNLHEQFF
TRBV6-2/TRBV6-3,14,-,TRBJ2-7,CASSYSASTNEQYF
TRBV7-6,16,medium-sized,TRBJ1-1,CASSLALSSMNTEAFF
TRBV12-3/TRBV12-4,12,-,TRBJ1-2,CASRGYAYGYTF
TRBV6-6,13,-,TRBJ1-3,CASRAMEGNTIYF
TRBV18,13,-,TRBJ1-1,CASSSSGNTEAFF
TRBV7-9,15,-,TRBJ2-1,CASSSWIGGSNEQFF
TRBV27,14,-,TRBJ2-3,CASSLLGTGDTQYF
TRBV9,16,-,TRBJ2-1,CASSVWPAGANNEQFF
TRBV4-3,18,medium-sized,TRBJ2-3,CASSQVSSGGGDTDTQYF
TRBV27,13,-,TRBJ1-1,CASSQGGYTEAFF
TRBV29-1,16,-,TRBJ2-6,CSVEEVLSSGANVLTF
TRBV4-3,15,-,TRBJ2-7,CASSQEETSNYEQYF